The clone carrying this T cell receptor beta chain occurred many times. Single cDNA molecules in the library carried unique molecular identifiers attached during preparation. TCRdb used MiXCR to reprocess the RACE reads, holding one entry per CDR3 protein. The repertoire holds around 380,000 distinct CDR3 sequences, with 4.8% as singletons. Indicated time point: patch test 1, 2 weeks after DPC sensitization. Treatment in this sample: therapeutic diphenylcyclopropenone sensitization with weekly scalp DPC. The sample is drawn from a study of human T cells and chemical hapten exposure. Germline loops: CDR1 MDHEN, CDR2 SYDVKM. The CDR3 covers 13 residues. V lost 5 bases and J lost 4; bases outside the gene matches: 4.

Sequenced here: whole blood, sampled in connection with sensitization to the hapten diphenylcyclopropenone (DPC). The TCR was taken from a woman aged 45-65 years with alopecia areata. Some clones in this sample may be carry-over from other donors' samples. The chain carries TRBV28 and TRBJ1-1; the match to TRBD1 covers 7 bases. CDR3 loop: CASSKDRITEAFF. CDR3 DNA: TGTGCCAGCAGTAAGGACAGGATCACTGAAGCTTTCTTT.